The rows below give T cell receptor beta chains drawn from one sample of a study of shared clonotypes between healthy human individuals. Repertoires were generated with immunoSEQ multiplex PCR, while TCRdb's copy carries only in-frame clones and drops some. The data hold a few hundred thousand clones, with about 96% observed a single time. The sequencing input was memory CD8+ T cells sorted from blood. These receptor sequences come from a man aged 30 to 45 in good health. CDR3s include the opening cysteine and the closing phenylalanine or tryptophan. The D gene is left open where the match is weak. The size entry is marked missing in some rows and otherwise reads once, few, many or a size class.

TRBJ2-2 TRBV2 TRBD2 NA TGTGCCGGGTTCGGGAGGCCTGGCACCGGGGAGCTGTTTTTT CAGFGRPGTGELFF
TRBJ2-7 TRBV1 NA NA TGCACCAGCAGCCAAGATGGGGACAACTCCTACGAGCAGTACTTC CTSSQDGDNSYEQYF
TRBJ2-7 TRBV10-3 NA once TGTGCCATCAGCCTTGACTCGGGTAGCTACGAGCAGTACTTC CAISLDSGSYEQYF
TRBJ2-6 TRBV21-1 NA NA TGTGCCAGCAGACGTGTGATAGCGCTACAACAAAGTCGGGCCAACGTCCTGACTTTC CASRRVIALQQSRANVLTF
TRBJ2-7 TRBV19 NA NA TGTGCCAGTAGGCGGACAGTTCAGGGGAACGAGCAGTACTTC CASRRTVQGNEQYF
TRBJ2-7 TRBV6-5 TRBD1 NA TGTGCCAGCAGGGGGGACAGGGGCTACGAGCAGTACTTC CASRGDRGYEQYF
TRBJ1-1 TRBV7-9 TRBD1 NA TGTGCCAGCAGCTTACAGGGGGCTGAAGCTTTCTTT CASSLQGAEAFF
TRBJ2-3 TRBV7-2 NA NA TGTGCCAGCAGCCTATCAGTAGATACGCAGTATTTT CASSLSVDTQYF
TRBJ2-1 TRBV18 TRBD2 NA TGTGCCAGCTCACCCCTAGCGGGGGCGTACAATGAGCAGTTCTTC CASSPLAGAYNEQFF
TRBJ2-7 TRBV4-1 TRBD2 NA TGCGCCAGCAGCCAAGCTCTAGCGGGTCTCTCCTACGAGCAGTACTTC CASSQALAGLSYEQYF
TRBJ2-1 TRBV28 NA NA TGTGCCAGCAGTTTGCGAGGGAATGAGCAGTTCTTC CASSLRGNEQFF
TRBJ2-3 TRBV2 NA NA TGTGCCAGCAGGCCTGTCGGGGGGCCAGATACGCAGTATTTT CASRPVGGPDTQYF
TRBJ2-3 TRBV7-9 NA NA TGTGCCAGCAGCTTAGCGGCAGGGAGGAGGGATACGCAGTATTTT CASSLAAGRRDTQYF
TRBJ2-5 TRBV5-4 TRBD2 NA TGTGCCAGCAGCTTCTTAGCGGGAGGAGAAGAGACCCAGTACTTC CASSFLAGGEETQYF
TRBJ2-1 TRBV9 NA NA TGTGCCAGCAGCGTAGCCGGAGGATACTACAATGAGCAGTTCTTC CASSVAGGYYNEQFF
TRBJ1-2 TRBV6-5 NA NA TGTGCCACCAGAGAAGGATGGGGGGTCTATGGCTACACCTTC CATREGWGVYGYTF
TRBJ1-2 TRBV5-5 TRBD1 NA TGTGCCAGCAGCTTCGGGACAGTCTATGGCTACACCTTC CASSFGTVYGYTF
TRBJ2-4 TRBV28 NA NA TGTGCCAGCAGTTTTAGGGTGCAAAACATTCAGTACTTC CASSFRVQNIQYF
TRBJ1-2 TRBV23-1 NA NA TGCGCCTACCTCCCTGCCGCTAGTGGCTACACCTTC CAYLPAASGYTF
TRBJ2-1 TRBV27 NA NA TGTGCCAGCTCGACTAGGCCCTACAATGAGCAGTTCTTC CASSTRPYNEQFF
TRBJ2-7 TRBV4-1 TRBD2 NA TGCGCCAGCAGCAGACTAGCGGGAGACTACGAGCAGTACTTC CASSRLAGDYEQYF
TRBJ2-7 TRBV7-6 TRBD1 once TGTGCCAGCAGCTTAAGGACAGGAGGAGACGAGCAGTACTTC CASSLRTGGDEQYF
TRBJ2-1 TRBV2 NA once TGTGCCAGCAGTGGCGACAATGAGCAGTTCTTC CASSGDNEQFF
TRBJ2-3 TRBV10-3 NA once TGTGCCATCAGCCCCCTTAACAGGGCAGATACGCAGTATTTT CAISPLNRADTQYF
TRBJ1-2 TRBV28 TRBD1 NA TGTGCCAGCAGTGGGGACAGGGCCTATGGCTACACCTTC CASSGDRAYGYTF
TRBJ1-1 TRBV11-1 TRBD1 NA TGTGCCAGCAGCGTGACAGGGAAGGGTGAAGCTTTCTTT CASSVTGKGEAFF
TRBJ1-4 TRBV19 TRBD1 NA TGTGCCAGTAGTGCGCCAGGGGGGGCGACTAATGAAAAACTGTTTTTT CASSAPGGATNEKLFF
TRBJ1-1 TRBV9 TRBD1 NA TGTGCCAGCAGCCCTCGGACAGGGACCTTGAACACTGAAGCTTTCTTT CASSPRTGTLNTEAFF
TRBJ2-5 TRBV4-1 NA NA TGCGCCAGCAGCCAAGGTCTTAGGGCGTCACAAGAGACCCAGTACTTC CASSQGLRASQETQYF
TRBJ2-1 TRBV2 TRBD2 NA TGTGCCAGCACCTCGGCGGGCGGGAGTAGGAATGAGCAGTTCTTC CASTSAGGSRNEQFF
TRBJ2-5 TRBV5-1 NA NA TGCGCCAGCAGCACCTCAGGGGTGGCGGTTGTAGAGACCCAGTACTTC CASSTSGVAVVETQYF
TRBJ2-3 TRBV5-6 TRBD2 NA TGTGCCAGCAGCTTCCCCGGGACTAGCGGGAGATGGGCACAAGATACGCAGTATTTT CASSFPGTSGRWAQDTQYF
TRBJ2-1 TRBV5-1 NA NA TGCGCCAGCAGCTTCGGAGCAGGTAATGAGCAGTTCTTC CASSFGAGNEQFF
TRBJ1-2 TRBV6-1 TRBD1 NA TGTGCCAGCACTATGGGACAGGGAAGTACCTATGGCTACACCTTC CASTMGQGSTYGYTF
TRBJ2-2 TRBV7-9 NA NA TGTGCCAGCAGCAAGGTCCTAGTAGGGCTCGGGGAGCTGTTTTTT CASSKVLVGLGELFF
TRBJ2-2 TRBV5-1 TRBD2 NA TGCGCCAGCAGCTTGGAATTCCGGACTAGCGGGAGCCCCGGCGCCGCCGGGGAGCTGTTTTTT CASSLEFRTSGSPGAAGELFF
TRBJ2-3 TRBV5-1 TRBD2 few TGCGCCAGCAGCTCCGGGACTAGCGGGAGCACAGATACGCAGTATTTT CASSSGTSGSTDTQYF
TRBJ2-3 TRBV18 TRBD1 NA TGTGCCAGCTCACAGGGGGCGGATACGCAGTATTTT CASSQGADTQYF